This T cell receptor (beta chain) was sequenced in a study of shared clonotypes between healthy human individuals. Study details: In total, the donors were a couple of women and three men aged 18 to 49. Three CD4 naive, three CD4 memory, two CD8 naive and one CD8 memory plate were used per donor.

Those who donated were healthy HIV-negative adults, with no recent acute infections or vaccinations reported. Repertoires were generated with immunoSEQ multiplex PCR, while TCRdb's copy carries only in-frame clones and drops some. Of about 2.3 million clones in the sample, about nine tenths were seen once. The V gene's germline CDR1 is KGHSH and CDR2 LQKENI. The CDR3 is 15 residues long. V dropped 6 bases and J dropped 2 bases, with 16 bases sitting between them. The sequenced material came from naive CD4+ T cells from PBMCs. Subset indicated: CD45RA+ positively selected. The chain carries TRBV18 and TRBJ1-1; D unresolved. The receptor comes from a young man in good health. Some clones in this sample may be carry-over from other donors' samples. The CDR3 sequence: CASSPLDGGNTEAFF. The CDR3 coding sequence is TGTGCCAGCTCCCCTCTGGACGGCGGTAACACTGAAGCTTTCTTT.